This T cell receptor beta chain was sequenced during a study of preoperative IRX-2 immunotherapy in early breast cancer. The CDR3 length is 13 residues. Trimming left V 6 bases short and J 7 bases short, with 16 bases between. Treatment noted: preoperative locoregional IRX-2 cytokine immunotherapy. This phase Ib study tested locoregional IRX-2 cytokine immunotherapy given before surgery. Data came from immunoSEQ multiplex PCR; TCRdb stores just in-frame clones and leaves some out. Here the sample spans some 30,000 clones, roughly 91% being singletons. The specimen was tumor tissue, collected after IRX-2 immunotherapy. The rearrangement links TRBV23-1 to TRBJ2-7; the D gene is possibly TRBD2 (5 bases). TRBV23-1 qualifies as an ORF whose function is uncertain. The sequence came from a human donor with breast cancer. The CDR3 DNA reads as TGCGCCAGCAGCTTAGTAACGGGGAGAGAGCAGTACTTC. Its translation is CASSLVTGREQYF.